The present T cell receptor beta chain was sequenced within a study of OX40 agonist ivuxolimab in advanced cancers. Broadly, across the study: Ivuxolimab was a fully human IgG2 agonistic monoclonal antibody targeting the costimulatory receptor OX40 (CD134). Intravenous ivuxolimab was administered to patients every 2 weeks at six dose levels: 0.01, 0.1, 0.3, 1.5, 3 and 10 mg/kg. Of the approximately 50 dose-escalation patients, hepatocellular carcinoma was present in around 19, melanoma in around 15, renal cell carcinoma in 9 and head and neck cancer in 9. The dose-escalation cohort was roughly 80% male with a mean age of about 60 years, ranging from 23 to 79. Prior anti-PD-1, anti-PD-L1 or anti-CTLA-4 therapy was permitted, and approximately 40% of dose-escalation patients had received checkpoint inhibitors. Partial responses were achieved by three dose-escalation patients, of whom one had hepatocellular carcinoma and two had cutaneous melanoma. Peripheral TCRbeta sequencing was intended to test whether TCR sequence diversity was altered and clonal T-cell expansion was caused by ivuxolimab. The monotherapy dose-escalation portion (N of about 47 patients) of the phase I ivuxolimab trial is reported in the paper.

The paper as a whole reports these results and caveats: In the 0.1-3.0 mg/kg groups, partial responders were among the patients with the lowest normalized peripheral clonal expansion, particularly in CD8+ T cells. Low levels of normalized T-cell clonal expansion were also seen in some nonresponding patients. After ivuxolimab, more expanded clones were found on average in CD8+ T cells than in CD4+ T cells. The antigen specificity of the clonally expanded peripheral T cells was not determined. At doses of 0.1 to 3.0 mg/kg, clonal expansion of both CD4+ and CD8+ blood T cells was observed from baseline to week 6.

Genomic DNA was isolated from the sorted cells so that the TCRbeta CDR3 region could be sequenced. The immunoSEQ Assay was used for sequencing of TCRbeta CDR3 regions. What TCRdb holds here is the immuneACCESS table cut down to in-frame rearrangements. Part of the clones is not present; checked against another copy, under half of the missing clones reflect an unresolved V gene, and the others are unexplained. The sample table lists about 81,000 clones, about 88% of them with a count of one. The top ten clones comprise more than 6% of the sample. Details on this clone: The target of this receptor is not known. No base quality information exists; no much larger clone differs at one position.

V and J lose 3 bases and 5 bases, and a span of 5 bases separates them. CDR1 is given as MNHEY and CDR2 as SVGAGI, both from the germline V gene. Including the terminal cysteine and phenylalanine, the CDR3 comprises 12 residues. Just the 36-base CDR3 DNA is kept, in frame starting at base 1. Patients with a history of autoimmune disease or receiving systemic immunosuppression were excluded from the trial. Peripheral blood for TCR sequencing was collected from all dose cohorts at baseline, on cycle 4 day 1, and on cycle 7 day 1. The samples were taken from a phase I, first-in-human, multicenter, open-label dose-escalation trial of ivuxolimab. The trial enrolled adults with locally advanced or metastatic head and neck squamous cell, hepatocellular, melanoma or renal cell carcinoma. Before TCR sequencing, CD4+ T cells and CD8+ T cells were sorted from peripheral blood as separate populations.

This TCR derives from an adult with an advanced solid tumor such as melanoma, head and neck, liver or kidney cancer. This specimen consisted of CD4+ or CD8+ T cells sorted from blood, obtained in a trial of the OX40 agonist ivuxolimab. The V and J segments used are TRBV6-5 and TRBJ2-1; there is no confident call for the D gene. The DNA sequence follows: TGTGCCAGCAGTTATAGTAACAATGAGCAGTTCTTC. Its translation reads: CASSYSNNEQFF.